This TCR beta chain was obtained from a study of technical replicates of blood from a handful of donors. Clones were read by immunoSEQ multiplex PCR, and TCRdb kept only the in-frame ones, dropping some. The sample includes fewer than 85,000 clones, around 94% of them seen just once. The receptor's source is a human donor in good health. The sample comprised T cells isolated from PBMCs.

The CDR3 DNA reads TGTGCCAGCAGTTTAGGACAGGGGTTCCCCTACGAGCAGTACTTC. Its translation: CASSLGQGFPYEQYF. The chain is built from TRBV27 and TRBJ2-7; TRBD1 matches at 9 bases. Germline V gene data show CDR1 as MNHEY and CDR2 as SMNVEV (reference sequence). This CDR3 is 15 amino acids long. V shed 2 bases, J shed 2 bases, and the junction held 4 bases outside the gene matches.